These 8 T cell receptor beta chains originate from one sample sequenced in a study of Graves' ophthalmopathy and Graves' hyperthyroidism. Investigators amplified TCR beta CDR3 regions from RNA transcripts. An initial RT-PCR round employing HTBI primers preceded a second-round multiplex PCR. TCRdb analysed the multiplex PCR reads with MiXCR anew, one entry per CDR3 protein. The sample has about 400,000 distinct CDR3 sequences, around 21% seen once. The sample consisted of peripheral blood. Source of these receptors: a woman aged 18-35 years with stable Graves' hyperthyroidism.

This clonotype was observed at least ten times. CDR3 protein: CASSLGEGPRYEQYF. Written as DNA, the CDR3 is TGCGCCAGCAGCTTGGGGGAGGGCCCCCGCTACGAGCAGTACTTC. This sequence joins TRBV5-1 and TRBJ2-7, with TRBD2 identical over 7 bases. The CDR3 has 15 residues. Germline-derived CDR1 and CDR2 are SGHRS and YFSETQ. Germline trimming cut 0 bases from V and 3 bases from J; bases unmatched to any gene: 6.

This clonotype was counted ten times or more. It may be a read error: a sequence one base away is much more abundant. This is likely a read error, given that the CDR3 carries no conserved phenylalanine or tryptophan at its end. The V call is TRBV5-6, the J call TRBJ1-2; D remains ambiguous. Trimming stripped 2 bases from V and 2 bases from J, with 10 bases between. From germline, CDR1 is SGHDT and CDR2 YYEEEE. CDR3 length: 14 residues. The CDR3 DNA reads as TGTGCCAGCAGCTTTGTTCAGGCAAACTATGGCTACACCCTC. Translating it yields CASSFVQANYGYTL.

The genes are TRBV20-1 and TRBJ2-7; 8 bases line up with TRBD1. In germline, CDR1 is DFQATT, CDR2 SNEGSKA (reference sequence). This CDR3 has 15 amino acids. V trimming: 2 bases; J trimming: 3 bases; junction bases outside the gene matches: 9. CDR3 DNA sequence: TGCAGTGCTAGATCCCTGGACAGGGAAAGCTACGAGCAGTACTTC. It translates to CSARSLDRESYEQYF.

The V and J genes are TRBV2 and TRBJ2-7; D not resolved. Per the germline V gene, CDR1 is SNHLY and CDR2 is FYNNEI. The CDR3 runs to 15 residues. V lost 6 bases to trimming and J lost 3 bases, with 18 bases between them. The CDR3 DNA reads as TGTGCCAGCAGGAGATATGCGTCGCACCTCTACGAGCAGTACTTC. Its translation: CASRRYASHLYEQYF.

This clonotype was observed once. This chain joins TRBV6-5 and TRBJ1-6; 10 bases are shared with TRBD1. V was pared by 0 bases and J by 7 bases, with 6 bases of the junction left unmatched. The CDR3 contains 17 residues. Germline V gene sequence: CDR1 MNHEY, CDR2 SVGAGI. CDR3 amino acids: CASSYSRQGAKNSPLHF. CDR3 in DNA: TGTGCCAGCAGTTACTCGCGACAGGGGGCAAAGAATTCACCCCTCCACTTT.

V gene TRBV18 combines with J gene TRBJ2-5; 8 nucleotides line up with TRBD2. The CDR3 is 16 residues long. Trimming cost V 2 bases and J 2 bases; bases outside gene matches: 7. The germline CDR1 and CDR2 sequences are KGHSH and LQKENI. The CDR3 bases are TGTGCCAGCTCACCAGGGGTAGCGGGAAGTCAAGAGACCCAGTACTTC. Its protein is CASSPGVAGSQETQYF.

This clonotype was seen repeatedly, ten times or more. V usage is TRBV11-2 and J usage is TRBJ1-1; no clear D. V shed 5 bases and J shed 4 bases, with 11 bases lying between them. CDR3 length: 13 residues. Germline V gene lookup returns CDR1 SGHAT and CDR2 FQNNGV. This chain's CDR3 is CASSLLEGTEAFF. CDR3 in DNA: TGTGCCAGCAGCCTGCTGGAAGGCACTGAAGCTTTCTTT.

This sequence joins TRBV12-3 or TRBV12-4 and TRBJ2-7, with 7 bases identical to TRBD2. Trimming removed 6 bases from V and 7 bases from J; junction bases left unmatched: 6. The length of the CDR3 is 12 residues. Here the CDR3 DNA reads TGTGCCAGCAGCCGGACTAGGGTAGAGCAGTACTTC. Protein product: CASSRTRVEQYF.